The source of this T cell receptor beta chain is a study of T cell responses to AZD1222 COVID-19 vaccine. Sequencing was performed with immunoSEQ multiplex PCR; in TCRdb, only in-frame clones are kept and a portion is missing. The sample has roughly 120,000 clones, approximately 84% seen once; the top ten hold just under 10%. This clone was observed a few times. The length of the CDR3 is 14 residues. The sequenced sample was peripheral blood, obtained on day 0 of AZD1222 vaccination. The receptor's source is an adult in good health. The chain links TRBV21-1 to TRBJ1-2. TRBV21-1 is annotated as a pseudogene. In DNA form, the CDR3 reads TGTGCCAGCAGCCCCCGGGGGGGCAGCTATGGCTACACCTTC. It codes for CASSPRGGSYGYTF.